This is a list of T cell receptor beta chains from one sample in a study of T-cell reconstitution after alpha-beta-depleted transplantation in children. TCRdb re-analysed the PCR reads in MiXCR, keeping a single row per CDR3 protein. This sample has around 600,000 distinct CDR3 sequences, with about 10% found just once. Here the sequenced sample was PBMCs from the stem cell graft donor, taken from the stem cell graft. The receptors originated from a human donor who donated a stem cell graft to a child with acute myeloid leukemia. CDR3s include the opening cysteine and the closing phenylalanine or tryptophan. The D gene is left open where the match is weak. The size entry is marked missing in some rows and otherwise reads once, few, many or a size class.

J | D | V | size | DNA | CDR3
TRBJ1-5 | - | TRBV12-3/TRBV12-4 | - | TGTGCCAGCACTCTCGGCAGCTATAGCAATCAGCCCCAGCATTTT | CASTLGSYSNQPQHF
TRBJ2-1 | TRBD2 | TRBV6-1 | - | TGTGCCAGCAGTCAGATTGGACTAGCGGCTGGTGAGCAGTTCTTC | CASSQIGLAAGEQFF
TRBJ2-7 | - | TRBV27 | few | TGTGCCAGCAGTTTATCGACTATCATTCGCGAGCAGTACTTC | CASSLSTIIREQYF
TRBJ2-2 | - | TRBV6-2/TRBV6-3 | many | TGTGCCAGCAGATTCGGAGGTAGCGGGGAGCTGTTTTTT | CASRFGGSGELFF
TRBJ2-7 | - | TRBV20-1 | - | TGCAGTGCTTGGGAGGCAGGGGCCTACGAGCAGTACTTC | CSAWEAGAYEQYF
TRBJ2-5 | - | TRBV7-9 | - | TGTGCCAGCAGCTCCCTGACAGTTAGCAGGGGGACCCAGTACTTC | CASSSLTVSRGTQYF
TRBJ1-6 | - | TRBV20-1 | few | TGCAGTGCTAGAGATTTAGGGGGGACCTATAATTCACCCCTCCACTTT | CSARDLGGTYNSPLHF
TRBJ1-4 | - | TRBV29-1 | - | TGCAGCGTTGAAGGGGGTATTGGTGAAAAACTGTTTTTT | CSVEGGIGEKLFF
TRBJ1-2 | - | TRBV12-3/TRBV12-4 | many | TGTGCCAGCAGTCTCCCTTCTGGCTACACCTTC | CASSLPSGYTF
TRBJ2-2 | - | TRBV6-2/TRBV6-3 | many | TGTGCCAGCAGTGAGGCTAGCATCAGCACCGGGGAGCTGTTTTTT | CASSEASISTGELFF
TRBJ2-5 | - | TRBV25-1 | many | TGTGCCAGCAGTGAATATGGGGATGGAGAGACCCAGTACTTC | CASSEYGDGETQYF
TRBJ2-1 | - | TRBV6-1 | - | TGTGCCAGCAGTCCATCCTTAGCGAGCTCCTACAATGAGCAGTTCTTC | CASSPSLASSYNEQFF
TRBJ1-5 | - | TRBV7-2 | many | TGTGCCAGCAGCTTTGAGAGCAATCAGCCCCAGCATTTT | CASSFESNQPQHF
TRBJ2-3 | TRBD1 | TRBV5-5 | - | TGTGCCAGCAGCTTCTACAGGGGATTGGGCACAGATACGCAGTATTTT | CASSFYRGLGTDTQYF
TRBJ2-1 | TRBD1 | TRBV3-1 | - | TGTGCCAGCAGTCAGACAGGGGGCAAGTTCTTC | CASSQTGGKFF
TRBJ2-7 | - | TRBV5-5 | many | TGTGCCAGCAGCTTGTTGGTTGATGAGCAGTACTTC | CASSLLVDEQYF
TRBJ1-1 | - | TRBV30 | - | TGTGCCTGGTACCACAGCCCGAACACTGAAGCTTTCTTT | CAWYHSPNTEAFF
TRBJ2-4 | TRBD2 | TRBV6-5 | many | TGTGCCAGCAGGGGAGTGGGACTAGCGGGAGGGGCGGAAAACATTCAGTACTTC | CASRGVGLAGGAENIQYF
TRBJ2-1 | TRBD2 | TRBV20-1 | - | TGCAGTGCTTACCGCCAACTAGCGGGAGCCTACACTGAGCAGTTCTTC | CSAYRQLAGAYTEQFF
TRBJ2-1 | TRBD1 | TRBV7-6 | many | TGTGCCAGCAGCTCAGGGACAGGGCATTACAATGAGCAGTTCTTC | CASSSGTGHYNEQFF
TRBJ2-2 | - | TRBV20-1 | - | TGCAGTGCTAATCGACAGGCCGGGGAGCTGTTTTTT | CSANRQAGELFF
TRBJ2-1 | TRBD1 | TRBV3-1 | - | TGTGCCAGCAGCCAAATGAGACAGGGGGACAATGAGCAGTTCTTC | CASSQMRQGDNEQFF
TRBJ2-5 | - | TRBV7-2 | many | TGTGCCAGCACGAGGGTTGAGGGGGAGACCCAGTACTTC | CASTRVEGETQYF
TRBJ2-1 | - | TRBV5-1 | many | TGCGCCAGCAGCTTTCAGGTCTACAATGAGCAGTTCTTC | CASSFQVYNEQFF
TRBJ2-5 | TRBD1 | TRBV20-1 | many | TGCAGTGCTAGACGGACAGGGGTCCAAGAGACCCAGTACTTC | CSARRTGVQETQYF
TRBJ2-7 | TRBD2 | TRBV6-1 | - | TGTGCCAGCAGGCAAGGGACTAGCGGGAGCGATAGGTACTTC | CASRQGTSGSDRYF
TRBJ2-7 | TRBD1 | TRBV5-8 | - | TGTGCCAGCAGCTTGCGGACAGGGTCTCGCTACGAGCAGTACTTC | CASSLRTGSRYEQYF
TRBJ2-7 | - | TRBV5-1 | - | TGCGCCAGCAGCTCAACTAGCAATTCATACGAGCAGTACTTC | CASSSTSNSYEQYF
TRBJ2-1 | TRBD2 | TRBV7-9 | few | TGTGCCAGCAGCCCACCCTTACTAGCGGGGGAGGGTGAGCAGTTCTTC | CASSPPLLAGEGEQFF